This T cell receptor beta chain is from a study of T cell repertoires in cytomegalovirus infection (dated by TCRdb to between 2017 and 2020). Broadly, across the study: Alongside well-studied HLA-B-restricted epitopes, the peptide stimulations were aimed at recently identified HLA-C-restricted CMV epitopes, whose presentation resists viral immunomodulation. Because public TCR beta signatures pointed to carriage of CMV infection together with the matching HLA type, the HLA type of each donor mattered for the analysis.

TCRdb names Illumina HiSeq 1500 as the instrument used. Starting from the raw public reads, TCRdb applied fastp trimming at Q25, assembled clones with MiXCR and retained in-frame beta chains. CDR3 protein duplicates are merged, each entry listing the most common genes and DNA. For this sample the table gives 150,000 or so distinct CDR3 sequences, of which 30% to 40% were detected only once. The ten largest account for roughly 47% of the sample. According to the study, the label for this sample's treatment or condition signals: in vitro stimulation with specific CMV peptide epitopes to enrich CMV-specific T cells. As regards this clonotype: The antigen it binds to is not known. The input lacks base qualities; no much larger clone sits a single base away.

The CDR3 starts with the cysteine, ends with the phenylalanine, and has 18 residues. Only the CDR3 portion is preserved as DNA: 54 bases, with reading frame beginning at the first base. Reading the germline V gene (reference sequence) gives CDR1 DFQATT and CDR2 SNEGSKA. The V end gives up 0 bases and the J end 2 bases, leaving 13 bases in the junction not matched to a gene. Overall study outcomes, separate from this receptor: In the ex vivo response, HLA-C-restricted CMV-specific TCR beta clonotypes were dominant, and in two of eight donors the single most frequent clonotype came from this HLA-C-restricted group. In both this cohort and an independent roughly 360-donor cohort, the cumulative frequency of public TCR beta family members distinguished carriers of CMV infection plus the relevant HLA type.

This TCR was recovered from a human donor in good health (CMV status not recorded). Some clones in this sample may be carry-over from other donors' samples. The input for sequencing was CD8+ T cells from cultured PBMCs, taken from culture after CMV antigen stimulation. The chain couples TRBV20-1 to TRBJ2-3; TRBD2 matches 8 bases in the middle. DNA sequence: TGCAGTGCTAGAGATCTAATCAGGAGCGGGGGCTCCACAGATACGCAGTATTTT. It translates as CSARDLIRSGGSTDTQYF.